Below are 21 T cell receptor beta chains sequenced from a single sample in a study of blood T cells in healthy people across ages. The authors ran a second PCR of 7 to 11 cycles using a sample-barcoded 5' primer and a J-beta primer mix. TCRdb used MiXCR to reprocess the 5' RACE reads, holding one entry per CDR3 protein. The sample yields about 780,000 distinct CDR3 sequences, around 50% seen once. The specimen was blood. These receptors were collected from a man older than 75 in good health.

The V call is TRBV19, the J call TRBJ1-2; weak D call: TRBD1 (5 bases). The CDR3 loop spans 16 amino acids. The V end was cut by 4 bases, the J end by 2 bases, with 17 bases between. The germline gives CDR1 LNHDA, CDR2 SQIVND (reference sequence). CDR3 DNA sequence: TGTGCCAGTAGTACGAATGTCCAGGGATGGAACTATGGCTACACCTTC. This codes for CASSTNVQGWNYGYTF.

This clonotype has more than one count but fewer than ten. With a much larger clone just one base away, this may be a read error. DNA of the CDR3: TGTGCCAGCACCCTTAGTAGGTTGGGAGCCCGGGAGCAGTACTTC. It encodes CASTLSRLGAREQYF. The V call is TRBV12-3 or TRBV12-4, the J call TRBJ2-5; possible D gene TRBD2, 6 bases. The CDR3 extends over 15 amino acids. V was cut by 7 bases and J by 11 bases, with 26 bases left in between.

Turning to this clonotype: With a much larger clone just one base away, this may be a read error. The chain employs TRBV11-2 and TRBJ2-7; D unclear. CDR1 and CDR2 from the germline V gene are SGHAT and FQNNGV. The V end lost 6 bases, the J end lost 0 bases, and 3 bases lay between the germline ends. The CDR3 extends over 11 amino acids. Here the CDR3 reads CASRRSYEQYF. The DNA for the CDR3 is TGTGCCAGCAGGCGCTCCTACGAGCAGTACTTC.

CDR3 protein: CASSLASSGNTGELFF. CDR3 bases: TGCGCCAGCAGCTTGGCCTCTAGCGGAAACACCGGGGAGCTGTTTTTT. The rearrangement links TRBV5-1 to TRBJ2-2; 7 nucleotides agree with TRBD2. CDR1 and CDR2 from the germline V gene are SGHRS and YFSETQ. CDR3 length equals 16 residues. Trimming took 0 bases from V and 2 from J; bases not matched to a gene: 4.

As for this clonotype: A clone one base away is much larger, so this may be a read error. This chain's CDR3 is CSALLVGENIQYF. DNA of the CDR3: TGCAGTGCGCTGCTAGTGGGGGAAAACATTCAGTACTTC. V and J are TRBV20-1 and TRBJ2-4; D tentatively reads TRBD1 or TRBD2 (5 bases each). V gave up 6 bases and J gave up 5 bases, with 14 bases separating them. This CDR3 is built from 13 residues. From germline, CDR1 is DFQATT and CDR2 SNEGSKA (reference sequence).

This clonotype was counted between two and nine times. The genes are TRBV18 and TRBJ2-1; D might be TRBD2 (6 bases). The germline CDR1 and CDR2 sequences are KGHSH and LQKENI. Deletions cut 3 bases from V and 7 bases from J, with 16 bases between. The length of the CDR3 is 15 residues. The CDR3 loop is CASSPSPGAQNEQFF. The CDR3 nucleotides read TGTGCCAGCTCACCTAGTCCGGGAGCTCAAAATGAGCAGTTCTTC.

The gene calls are TRBV27 and TRBJ2-5; D unresolved. The J call is in doubt because the DNA end fits TRBJ2-7 better. CDR1 and CDR2 from the germline V gene are MNHEY and SMNVEV (reference sequence). The CDR3 is 13 amino acids. CDR3 nucleotides: TGTGCCAGCAGTTTCTACCCTGACTACGAGCAGTACTTC. Encoded protein: CASSFYPDYEQYF.

The CDR3 nucleotides are TGCGCCAGCAGCCAAGAAGAGAGCCTCGAGCAGTACTTC. Amino acid sequence: CASSQEESLEQYF. This sequence joins TRBV4-3 and TRBJ2-7; D is unresolved. The germline gives CDR1 LGHNA, CDR2 YSLEER. This CDR3 has 13 amino acids. Trimming pared 0 bases from V and 6 bases from J, leaving 9 bases between.

The V and J genes are TRBV20-1 and TRBJ2-7; 7 bases map to TRBD2. Germline CDR1 and CDR2: DFQATT and SNEGSKA (reference sequence). This CDR3 region has 14 residues. Trimming cost V 2 bases and J 0 bases; bases outside gene matches: 4. The CDR3 sequence: CSARIASGSYEQYF. The CDR3 nucleotides are TGCAGTGCTAGAATCGCTAGCGGCTCCTACGAGCAGTACTTC.

As for this clonotype: This sequence may be a read error, since a much larger clone differs from it by one base. This chain links TRBV27 with TRBJ2-1, with a tentative D call TRBD2 (6 bases). The J call may be faulty, since TRBJ2-7 better matches the DNA end. This CDR3 contains 14 residues. Germline V CDR1 and CDR2: MNHEY, SMNVEV (reference sequence). The CDR3 region is CASSFVSGDNEQYF. As DNA, the CDR3 is TGTGCCAGCAGTTTTGTTAGCGGTGACAATGAGCAGTACTTC.

This clonotype has only a few counts. This rearrangement joins TRBV12-3 or TRBV12-4 to TRBJ2-1; TRBD2 is a possible D gene (6 bases). The CDR3 consists of 15 residues. V was clipped by 3 bases and J by 8 bases, with 17 bases between them. The CDR3 nucleotides read TGTGCCAGCAGTTTTACGGGGCTGAGGGAGGATGAGCAGTTCTTC. Amino acid sequence: CASSFTGLREDEQFF.

This clonotype has more than one count but fewer than ten. This chain connects TRBV7-3 to TRBJ2-3; 13 nucleotides align to TRBD2. Germline V CDR1 and CDR2: SGHTA, FQGTGA. Losses at the gene ends were 4 bases for V and 2 bases for J; bases not matched to a gene: 3. The CDR3 extends over 16 amino acids. The chain's CDR3 is CASSSGLAGITDTQYF. Here the CDR3 DNA reads TGTGCCAGCAGCTCGGGACTAGCGGGGATCACAGATACGCAGTATTTT.

In the case of this clonotype: At one of its ends the junction is not consistent with the germline gene, which may arise from a read error. This sequence joins TRBV20-1 and TRBJ2-3, with D maybe TRBD2 (5 bases). Germline CDR1 is DFQATT and CDR2 is SNEGSKA (reference sequence). The CDR3 has 15 amino acids. In DNA form, the CDR3 reads TGCAGTGCCAGAGGGCCGGGCCTAGGCACAGATACGCAGTATTTT. Translated, it gives CSARGPGLGTDTQYF.

The chain employs TRBV30 and TRBJ1-5, with TRBD1 matching over 8 bases. This CDR3 comprises 13 residues. V gave up 2 bases and J gave up 7 bases; unmatched junction bases: 4. The germline CDR1 and CDR2 sequences are GTSNPN and SVGIG (reference sequence). The chain's CDR3 is CAWSQGAEQPQHF. CDR3 nucleotide sequence: TGTGCCTGGAGTCAGGGGGCAGAGCAGCCCCAGCATTTT.

This clonotype was picked up a small number of times. The rearrangement links TRBV12-3 or TRBV12-4 to TRBJ2-1, with 7 bases that match TRBD2. V trimming: 8 bases; J trimming: 1 base; junction bases outside the gene matches: 8. This CDR3 has 15 amino acids. CDR3 nucleotides: TGTGCCAGCGCTGGGGTAGCGGGTTCCTACAATGAGCAGTTCTTC. Translated, it gives CASAGVAGSYNEQFF.

This chain uses TRBV28 with TRBJ2-1; TRBD1 or TRBD2 may be the D gene (5 bases each). The length of the CDR3 is 15 residues. The germline V and J ends were trimmed by 5 bases and 9 bases, with 20 bases remaining between them. Germline values: CDR1 MDHEN, CDR2 SYDVKM. The CDR3 DNA follows: TGTGCCAGCAGTCCCCTGGAGCTAGCTGGGGGTGAGCAGTTCTTC. This translates into CASSPLELAGGEQFF.

As concerns this clonotype: One end of the junction does not line up with germline, which may come from a read error. The V call is TRBV27, the J call TRBJ2-7; 13 bases line up with TRBD2. This CDR3 has 18 amino acids. In germline, CDR1 is MNHEY, CDR2 SMNVEV (reference sequence). DNA of the CDR3: TGTGCCGGCAGTTTTTCGGCCCGGACTAGCGGGAGCTCCTACGAGCAGTACTTC. Its protein is CAGSFSARTSGSSYEQYF.

The chain joins TRBV27 to TRBJ2-1; TRBD2 matches 12 bases. This CDR3 has 16 amino acids. The V and J ends lost 8 bases and 7 bases, in that order; junction bases with no gene match: 12. Germline V gives CDR1 MNHEY, CDR2 SMNVEV (reference sequence). The CDR3 nucleotides are TGTGCCAGCTACTCGGCTGGACTAGCGGGAAGGAATGAGCAGTTCTTC. As protein: CASYSAGLAGRNEQFF.

The rearrangement uses TRBV28 and TRBJ2-3; D perhaps matches TRBD2 (6 bases). There are 17 residues in the CDR3. Germline CDR1 MDHEN, CDR2 SYDVKM. V gave up 5 bases and J gave up 1 base, with 19 bases separating them. CDR3 protein: CASSPPLAGWGTDTQYF. CDR3 in DNA: TGTGCCAGCAGTCCACCCCTGGCGGGGTGGGGCACAGATACGCAGTATTTT.

The genes are TRBV9 and TRBJ2-6; D assignment may be TRBD1 or TRBD2 (6 bases each). The ends were cut back, 0 bases at V and 0 bases at J, with 10 bases in the middle. The CDR3 has 17 amino acids. Per germline, CDR1 SGDLS and CDR2 YYNGEE. The CDR3 sequence is CASSVDRGHSGANVLTF. The CDR3 nucleotides are TGTGCCAGCAGCGTAGATCGGGGGCACTCTGGGGCCAACGTCCTGACTTTC.

Written as DNA, the CDR3 is TGCAGTGCAACCAGCGGGGACTTACCCACAGATACGCAGTATTTT. Protein: CSATSGDLPTDTQYF. The chain employs TRBV20-1 and TRBJ2-3; 7 nucleotides line up with TRBD2. Germline V gene data show CDR1 as DFQATT and CDR2 as SNEGSKA (reference sequence). The CDR3 extends over 15 amino acids. V lost 6 bases, J lost 2 bases, and 11 bases stayed unmatched.